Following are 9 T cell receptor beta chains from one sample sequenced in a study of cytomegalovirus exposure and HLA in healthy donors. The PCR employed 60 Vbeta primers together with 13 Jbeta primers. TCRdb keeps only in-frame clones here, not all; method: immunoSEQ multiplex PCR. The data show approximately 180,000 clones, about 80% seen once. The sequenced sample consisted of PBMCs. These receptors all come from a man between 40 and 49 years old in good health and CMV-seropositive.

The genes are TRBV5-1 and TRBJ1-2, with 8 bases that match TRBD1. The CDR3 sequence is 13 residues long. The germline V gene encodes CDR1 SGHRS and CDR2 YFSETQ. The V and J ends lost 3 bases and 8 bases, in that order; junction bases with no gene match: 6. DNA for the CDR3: TGCGCCAGCAGCTCCCAGGGGGCTCAGGGCTACACCTTC. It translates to CASSSQGAQGYTF. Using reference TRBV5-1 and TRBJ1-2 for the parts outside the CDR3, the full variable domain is KAGVTQTPRYLIKTRGQQVTLSCSPISGHRSVSWYQQTPGQGLQFLFEYFSETQRNKGNFPGRFSGRQFSNSRSEMNVSTLELGDSALYLCASSSQGAQGYTFGSGTRLTVV.

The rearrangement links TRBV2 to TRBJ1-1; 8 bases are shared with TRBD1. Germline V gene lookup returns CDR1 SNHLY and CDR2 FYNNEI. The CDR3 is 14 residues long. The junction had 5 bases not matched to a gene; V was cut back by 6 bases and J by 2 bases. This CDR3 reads CASRTTGENTEAFF. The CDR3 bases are TGTGCCAGCAGGACGACAGGGGAAAACACTGAAGCTTTCTTT.

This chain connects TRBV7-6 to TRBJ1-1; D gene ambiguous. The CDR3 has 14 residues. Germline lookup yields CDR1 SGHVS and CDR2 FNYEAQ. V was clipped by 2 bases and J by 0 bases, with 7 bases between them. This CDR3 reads CASSLHHMNTEAFF. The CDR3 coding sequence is TGTGCCAGCAGCTTACACCACATGAACACTGAAGCTTTCTTT.

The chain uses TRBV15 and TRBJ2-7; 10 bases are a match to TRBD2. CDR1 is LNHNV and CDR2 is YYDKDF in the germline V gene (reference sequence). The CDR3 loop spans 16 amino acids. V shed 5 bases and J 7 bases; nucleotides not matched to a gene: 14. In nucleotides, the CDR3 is TGTGCCACCAGCGGTATCCCCGGGACTAGCGCCAAGGAGCAGTACTTC. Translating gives CATSGIPGTSAKEQYF.

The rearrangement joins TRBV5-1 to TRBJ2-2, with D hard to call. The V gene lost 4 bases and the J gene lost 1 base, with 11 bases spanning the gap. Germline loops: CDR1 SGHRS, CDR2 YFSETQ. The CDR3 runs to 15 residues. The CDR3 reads CASSPRTGNTGELFF. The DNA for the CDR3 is TGCGCCAGCAGCCCACGAACCGGGAACACCGGGGAGCTGTTTTTT.

Here the CDR3 DNA reads TGCGCCAGCAGCCCCCAGGACAGGGTGGCTGGCGAGCAGTACTTC. It yields the protein CASSPQDRVAGEQYF. The chain joins TRBV5-1 to TRBJ2-7; 8 bases are shared with TRBD1. Losses at the gene ends were 4 bases for V and 6 bases for J; bases not matched to a gene: 12. Germline lookup yields CDR1 SGHRS and CDR2 YFSETQ. This CDR3 contains 15 residues.

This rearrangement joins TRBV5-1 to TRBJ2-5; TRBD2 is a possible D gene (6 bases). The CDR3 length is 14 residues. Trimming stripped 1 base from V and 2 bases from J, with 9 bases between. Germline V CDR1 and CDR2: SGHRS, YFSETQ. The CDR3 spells CASSLWDLQETQYF. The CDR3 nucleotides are TGCGCCAGCAGCTTGTGGGACTTACAAGAGACCCAGTACTTC. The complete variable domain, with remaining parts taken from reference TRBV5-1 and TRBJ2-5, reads KAGVTQTPRYLIKTRGQQVTLSCSPISGHRSVSWYQQTPGQGLQFLFEYFSETQRNKGNFPGRFSGRQFSNSRSEMNVSTLELGDSALYLCASSLWDLQETQYFGPGTRLLVL.

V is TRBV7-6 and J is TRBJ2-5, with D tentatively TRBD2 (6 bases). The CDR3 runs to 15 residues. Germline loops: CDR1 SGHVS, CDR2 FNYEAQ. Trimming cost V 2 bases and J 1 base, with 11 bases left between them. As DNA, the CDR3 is TGTGCCAGCAGCTTACTAAGCGGGTCCCAAGAGACCCAGTACTTC. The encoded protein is CASSLLSGSQETQYF.

The CDR3 here is CASSGAGQSYEQYF. In DNA form, the CDR3 reads TGTGCCAGCAGTGGGGCGGGACAGAGCTACGAGCAGTACTTC. The chain has TRBV28 and TRBJ2-7; possibly TRBD1 for D (7 bases). Between the trimmed V and J ends, which lost 5 bases and 3 bases, there was a span of 14 bases. This CDR3 has 14 amino acids. Germline V lookup: CDR1 MDHEN, CDR2 SYDVKM.